Here is one T cell receptor beta chain with its context. Its target is not known. From germline, CDR1 is GTSNPN and CDR2 SVGIG (reference sequence). The CDR3 covers 16 residues. Unmatched junction bases numbered 4, after V lost 2 bases and J lost 0 bases. Assay used: immunoSEQ multiplex PCR; TCRdb lists only in-frame clones, some missing. The sample carries over 95,000 clones, about 83% recorded once. These data originate in a study of T cell responses to AZD1222 COVID-19 vaccine. Study in general: Researchers grouped second doses given at about 4 or about 12 weeks into one pool.

Study-level points and caveats: The breadth and depth of Spike-specific TCRs increased once two AZD1222 doses had been given. Dominant CD4 TCR responses targeted spike regions 160-218 and 743-854.

This TCR came from an adult in good health. The chain has TRBV30 and TRBJ2-2; 9 nucleotides line up with TRBD2. Here the sequenced sample was peripheral blood, taken on day 0 of AZD1222 vaccination. The CDR3 DNA follows: TGTGCCTGGAGTCCCCGGACTAGCGCGAACACCGGGGAGCTGTTTTTT. Protein sequence: CAWSPRTSANTGELFF.